This T cell receptor beta chain was sequenced in a study of blood T cells in healthy people across ages. Combining a sample-barcoded 5' primer with a J-beta primer mix, a second PCR ran for about 7 to 11 cycles. TCRdb recomputed calls from the 5' RACE reads with MiXCR, one row per CDR3 protein. The sample shows some 1.5 million distinct CDR3 sequences, 35% to 45% of them seen only once. V was cut by 0 bases and J by 6 bases, with 15 bases left in between. Per germline, CDR1 GTSNPN and CDR2 SVGIG (reference sequence). This CDR3 region has 15 residues. The TCR sequence derives from a woman aged 18-30 years in good health. The rearrangement links TRBV30 to TRBJ2-1; D remains unclear. Sequenced sample: blood. The CDR3 sequence: CAWSVLQSTSNEQFF. The CDR3 DNA follows: TGTGCCTGGAGTGTATTACAGTCTACTTCCAATGAGCAGTTCTTC.